These T cell receptor beta chains were read from a single sample in a study of early T cells in non-severe SARS-CoV-2 infection. TCRdb analysed the 5' RACE reads with MiXCR anew, one entry per CDR3 protein. Of 54,000 or so distinct CDR3 sequences in the sample, 5.6% were seen once. The sequenced sample was whole blood. The receptors were gathered from an adult who was a healthcare worker with PCR-confirmed SARS-CoV-2 infection or an uninfected control (not recorded which). The CDR3 runs from the conserved cysteine through the conserved F or W. D genes are given only for firm matches. Only part of the rows carry a size: once, few, many, or a class if the clone is expanded.

j_call: TRBJ1-1
d_call: TRBD1
v_call: TRBV6-5
clone_size: few
cdr3_nt: TGTGCCAGCAGTTACTCCCCAGGGGGCGGACACACTGAAGCTTTCTTT
cdr3_aa: CASSYSPGGGHTEAFF

j_call: TRBJ1-4
d_call: NA
v_call: TRBV6-5
clone_size: few
cdr3_nt: TGTGCCAGCAGTTCTGTCGGAGCCGGCCTTGAAAAACTGTTTTTT
cdr3_aa: CASSSVGAGLEKLFF

j_call: TRBJ2-3
d_call: NA
v_call: TRBV6-5
clone_size: NA
cdr3_nt: TGTGCCAGCAGTTTTCGCCGGTCGCCACACACAGATACGCAGTATTTT
cdr3_aa: CASSFRRSPHTDTQYF

j_call: TRBJ2-3
d_call: TRBD1
v_call: TRBV4-1
clone_size: few
cdr3_nt: TGCGCCAGCAGCAAAGGACAGGGAATGAAGGCTACGCAGTATTTT
cdr3_aa: CASSKGQGMKATQYF

j_call: TRBJ2-4
d_call: TRBD2
v_call: TRBV29-1
clone_size: many
cdr3_nt: TGCAGCGTTTCCGGACTAGCGGGGGCCTTAAACATTCAGTACTTC
cdr3_aa: CSVSGLAGALNIQYF

j_call: TRBJ1-5
d_call: TRBD1
v_call: TRBV7-2
clone_size: many
cdr3_nt: TGTGCCAGCAGCCAGAGACAGGGCCTGCAGCCCCAGCATTTT
cdr3_aa: CASSQRQGLQPQHF

j_call: TRBJ1-3
d_call: NA
v_call: TRBV4-3
clone_size: few
cdr3_nt: TGCGCCAGCAGCGACGCCGACTACTCTGGAAACACCATATATTTT
cdr3_aa: CASSDADYSGNTIYF

j_call: TRBJ2-7
d_call: NA
v_call: TRBV12-3/TRBV12-4
clone_size: NA
cdr3_nt: TGTGCCAGCAGCCACTCTCAGGGCCGGCAGTACTTC
cdr3_aa: CASSHSQGRQYF

j_call: TRBJ1-2
d_call: NA
v_call: TRBV7-8
clone_size: NA
cdr3_nt: TGTGCCAGCAGCCAATTACCAGGCTATGGCTACACCTTC
cdr3_aa: CASSQLPGYGYTF

j_call: TRBJ2-1
d_call: TRBD2
v_call: TRBV9
clone_size: few
cdr3_nt: TGTGCCAGCAGGAGCGGGAGTTACAATGAGCAGTTCTTC
cdr3_aa: CASRSGSYNEQFF

j_call: TRBJ2-3
d_call: NA
v_call: TRBV20-1
clone_size: many
cdr3_nt: TGCAGTGCCGATTTTCCCTCCTTAGGTGCAGATACGCAGTATTTT
cdr3_aa: CSADFPSLGADTQYF

j_call: TRBJ2-1
d_call: NA
v_call: TRBV7-9
clone_size: NA
cdr3_nt: TGTGCCAGCACTATGAACGGGGGGGACAGGCCGTTCAATGAGCAGTTCTTC
cdr3_aa: CASTMNGGDRPFNEQFF

j_call: TRBJ1-1
d_call: NA
v_call: TRBV16
clone_size: NA
cdr3_nt: TGTGCCAGCAGCCAAATCAGGGTGAACACTGAAGCTTTCTTT
cdr3_aa: CASSQIRVNTEAFF

j_call: TRBJ1-3
d_call: NA
v_call: TRBV5-1
clone_size: many
cdr3_nt: TGCGCCAGCAGCCCGAGGGGGGGCTCGGAAAACACCATATATTTT
cdr3_aa: CASSPRGGSENTIYF

j_call: TRBJ2-5
d_call: TRBD2
v_call: TRBV11-2
clone_size: NA
cdr3_nt: TGTGCCAGCAGCTTAGCGGGAGGCGGGCAGACCCAGTACTTC
cdr3_aa: CASSLAGGGQTQYF

j_call: TRBJ1-2
d_call: NA
v_call: TRBV9
clone_size: many
cdr3_nt: TGTGCCAGCAGCTTAAAAGAGACGGTACCGTATGGCTACACCTTC
cdr3_aa: CASSLKETVPYGYTF

j_call: TRBJ2-7
d_call: NA
v_call: TRBV27
clone_size: NA
cdr3_nt: TGTGCCAGCAGTCTATCTCTGATACTCTCCTACGAGCAGTACTTC
cdr3_aa: CASSLSLILSYEQYF

j_call: TRBJ1-1
d_call: NA
v_call: TRBV25-1
clone_size: many
cdr3_nt: TGTGCCAGCAGTCTAGGGAGTTTGGCTGAAGCTTTCTTT
cdr3_aa: CASSLGSLAEAFF

j_call: TRBJ1-2
d_call: NA
v_call: TRBV20-1
clone_size: many
cdr3_nt: TGCAGTGCTAGGTATGGTGGGAACTATGGCTACACCTTC
cdr3_aa: CSARYGGNYGYTF

j_call: TRBJ2-2
d_call: NA
v_call: TRBV7-2
clone_size: many
cdr3_nt: TGTGCCAGCAGCTTAGTATGGGGCACCGGGGAGCTGTTTTTT
cdr3_aa: CASSLVWGTGELFF

j_call: TRBJ1-1
d_call: NA
v_call: TRBV6-5
clone_size: many
cdr3_nt: TGTGCCAGCACCTCTCCCCGAAAAGGGATGATTGAAGCTTTCTTT
cdr3_aa: CASTSPRKGMIEAFF

j_call: TRBJ2-1
d_call: NA
v_call: TRBV6-5
clone_size: many
cdr3_nt: TGTGCCAGCAGTTTAGACACCCTAGGGGAGCAGTTCTTC
cdr3_aa: CASSLDTLGEQFF

j_call: TRBJ2-2
d_call: NA
v_call: TRBV29-1
clone_size: NA
cdr3_nt: TGCAGCGTTCCGAGGGCGGCCACCGGCACCGGGGAGCTGTTTTTT
cdr3_aa: CSVPRAATGTGELFF

j_call: TRBJ1-2
d_call: NA
v_call: TRBV3-1
clone_size: NA
cdr3_nt: TGTGCCAGCAGCCAAGATGGCAGGGTGGTCTATGGCTACACCTTC
cdr3_aa: CASSQDGRVVYGYTF

j_call: TRBJ2-3
d_call: NA
v_call: TRBV5-1
clone_size: few
cdr3_nt: TGCGCCAGCTCCCGAACAGCTAGCACAGATACGCAGTATTTT
cdr3_aa: CASSRTASTDTQYF

j_call: TRBJ1-3
d_call: TRBD1
v_call: TRBV27
clone_size: many
cdr3_nt: TGTGCCAGCAGCCGAGGGGGCACGGGAAACACCATATATTTT
cdr3_aa: CASSRGGTGNTIYF

j_call: TRBJ1-6
d_call: NA
v_call: TRBV7-2
clone_size: many
cdr3_nt: TGTGCCAGCAGCCAGTCGGGGGTACCAGATAATTCACCCCTCCACTTT
cdr3_aa: CASSQSGVPDNSPLHF

j_call: TRBJ1-6
d_call: TRBD1
v_call: TRBV5-1
clone_size: few
cdr3_nt: TGCGCCAGCAAGCCTTCCGGGACAGGGGCGGGGACGGTGAATTCACCCCTCCACTTT
cdr3_aa: CASKPSGTGAGTVNSPLHF

j_call: TRBJ2-2
d_call: NA
v_call: TRBV7-2
clone_size: NA
cdr3_nt: TGTGCCAGCAGCTTAGTTTCTTTCTCTAGACAAAACACCGGGGAGCTGTTTTTT
cdr3_aa: CASSLVSFSRQNTGELFF

j_call: TRBJ2-7
d_call: NA
v_call: TRBV7-2
clone_size: many
cdr3_nt: TGTGCCCCCCCCTCCTACGAGCAGTACTTC
cdr3_aa: CAPPSYEQYF

j_call: TRBJ1-4
d_call: TRBD1
v_call: TRBV10-3
clone_size: many
cdr3_nt: TGTGCCATCAGTGAGGGGACAGGCGTAAATGAAAAACTGTTTTTT
cdr3_aa: CAISEGTGVNEKLFF

j_call: TRBJ1-1
d_call: TRBD1
v_call: TRBV7-2
clone_size: many
cdr3_nt: TGTGCCAGCGGCGTACCCGACAGGGGTTCTTACGAAGCTTTCTTT
cdr3_aa: CASGVPDRGSYEAFF

j_call: TRBJ1-1
d_call: NA
v_call: TRBV7-2
clone_size: many
cdr3_nt: TGTGCCAGCATCAATACGATGAACACTGAAGCTTTCTTT
cdr3_aa: CASINTMNTEAFF

j_call: TRBJ2-2
d_call: NA
v_call: TRBV7-3
clone_size: few
cdr3_nt: TGTGCCAGCAGCTTAACGTCTGCCGGGGAGCTGTTTTTT
cdr3_aa: CASSLTSAGELFF

j_call: TRBJ1-1
d_call: TRBD1
v_call: TRBV6-5
clone_size: few
cdr3_nt: TGTGCCAGCAGTTACTCGGACAGGCGTGAAGCTTTCTTT
cdr3_aa: CASSYSDRREAFF

j_call: TRBJ1-2
d_call: NA
v_call: TRBV19
clone_size: many
cdr3_nt: TGTGCCAGTAAGCAATTCAACTATGGCTACACCTTC
cdr3_aa: CASKQFNYGYTF

j_call: TRBJ2-5
d_call: NA
v_call: TRBV28
clone_size: few
cdr3_nt: TGTGCCAGCAGGAAGAGGGGCAGGCAGACCCAGTACTTC
cdr3_aa: CASRKRGRQTQYF

j_call: TRBJ2-4
d_call: TRBD1
v_call: TRBV13
clone_size: NA
cdr3_nt: TGTGCCAGCAGCCTAGAGACAGGGGGTGGTGACATTCAGTACTTC
cdr3_aa: CASSLETGGGDIQYF

j_call: TRBJ1-5
d_call: NA
v_call: TRBV6-4
clone_size: few
cdr3_nt: TGTGCCAGCAGTGCCTCGCGTAATCAGCCCCAGCATTTT
cdr3_aa: CASSASRNQPQHF

j_call: TRBJ1-1
d_call: NA
v_call: TRBV2
clone_size: many
cdr3_nt: TGTGCCAGCAGTCCCAGGGTTGGCACTGAAGCTTTCTTT
cdr3_aa: CASSPRVGTEAFF

j_call: TRBJ2-1
d_call: NA
v_call: TRBV7-6
clone_size: NA
cdr3_nt: TGTGCCAGCAGCTTAGCCACCGATGAGCAGTTCTTC
cdr3_aa: CASSLATDEQFF

j_call: TRBJ2-5
d_call: TRBD1
v_call: TRBV6-1
clone_size: many
cdr3_nt: TGTGCCAGCAGCGGGCCCGGGACAGGACTTCAAGAGACCCAGTACTTC
cdr3_aa: CASSGPGTGLQETQYF

j_call: TRBJ1-1
d_call: NA
v_call: TRBV5-1
clone_size: many
cdr3_nt: TGCGCCAGCAGCTTGGCCGGGGGGTCCGAGGGTGCGGCTTTCTTT
cdr3_aa: CASSLAGGSEGAAFF

j_call: TRBJ1-1
d_call: NA
v_call: TRBV12-3/TRBV12-4
clone_size: many
cdr3_nt: TGTGCCAGCATGGACAGTCTCCACGCTAACACTGAAGCTTTCTTT
cdr3_aa: CASMDSLHANTEAFF

j_call: TRBJ1-5
d_call: NA
v_call: TRBV6-1
clone_size: many
cdr3_nt: TGTGCCAGCAGTGAAGCGTTCGATCAGCCCCAGCATTTT
cdr3_aa: CASSEAFDQPQHF

j_call: TRBJ1-2
d_call: TRBD1
v_call: TRBV9
clone_size: many
cdr3_nt: TGTGCCAGCAGCCTAGGGACAGGGGGCAACTATGGCTACACCTTC
cdr3_aa: CASSLGTGGNYGYTF